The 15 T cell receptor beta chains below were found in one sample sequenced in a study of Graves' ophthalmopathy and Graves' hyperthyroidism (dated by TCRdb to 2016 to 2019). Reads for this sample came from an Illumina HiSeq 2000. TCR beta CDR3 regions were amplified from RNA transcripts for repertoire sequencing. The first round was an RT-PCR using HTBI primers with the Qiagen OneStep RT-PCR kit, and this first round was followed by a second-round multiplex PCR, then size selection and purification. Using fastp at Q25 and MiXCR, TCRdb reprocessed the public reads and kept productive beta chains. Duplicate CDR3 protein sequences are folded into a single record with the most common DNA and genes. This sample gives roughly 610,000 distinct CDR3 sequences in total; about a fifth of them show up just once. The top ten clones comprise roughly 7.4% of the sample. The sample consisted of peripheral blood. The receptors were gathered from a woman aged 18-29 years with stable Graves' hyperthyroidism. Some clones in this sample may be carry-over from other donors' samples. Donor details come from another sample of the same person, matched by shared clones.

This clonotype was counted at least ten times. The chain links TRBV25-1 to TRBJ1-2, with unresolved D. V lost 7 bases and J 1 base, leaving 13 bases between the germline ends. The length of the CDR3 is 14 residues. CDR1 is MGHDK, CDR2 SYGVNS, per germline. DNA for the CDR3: TGTGCCAGCAACGGTCTGAGGGATAACTATGGCTACACCTTC. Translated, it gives CASNGLRDNYGYTF.

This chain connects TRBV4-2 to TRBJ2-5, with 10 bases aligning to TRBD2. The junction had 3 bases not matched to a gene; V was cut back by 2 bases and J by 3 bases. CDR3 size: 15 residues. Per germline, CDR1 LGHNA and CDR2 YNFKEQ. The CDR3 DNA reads TGTGCCAGCAGCCAACATAGCGGGGGGAAAGAGACCCAGTACTTC. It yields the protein CASSQHSGGKETQYF.

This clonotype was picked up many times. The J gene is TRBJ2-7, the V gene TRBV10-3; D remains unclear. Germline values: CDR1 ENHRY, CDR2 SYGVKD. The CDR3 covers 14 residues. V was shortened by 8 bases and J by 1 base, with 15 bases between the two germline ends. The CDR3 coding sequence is TGTGCCATCGCGTGGGGATCTGTATCCTACGAGCAGTACTTC. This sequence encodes CAIAWGSVSYEQYF.

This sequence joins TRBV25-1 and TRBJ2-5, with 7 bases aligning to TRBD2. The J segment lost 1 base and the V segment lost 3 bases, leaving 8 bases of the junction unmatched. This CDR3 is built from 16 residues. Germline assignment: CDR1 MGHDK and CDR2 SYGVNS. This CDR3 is CASSEVYSGGQETQYF. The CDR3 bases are TGTGCCAGCAGTGAGGTGTACTCGGGGGGCCAAGAGACCCAGTACTTC.

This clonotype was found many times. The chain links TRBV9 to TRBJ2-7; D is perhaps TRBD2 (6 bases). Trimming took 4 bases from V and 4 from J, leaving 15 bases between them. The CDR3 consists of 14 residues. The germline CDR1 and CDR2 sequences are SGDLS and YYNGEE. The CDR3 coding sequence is TGTGCCAGCAGCAGGGGCGGAGGGGATTACGAGCAGTACTTC. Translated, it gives CASSRGGGDYEQYF. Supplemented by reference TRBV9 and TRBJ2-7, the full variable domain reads DSGVTQTPKHLITATGQRVTLRCSPRSGDLSVYWYQQSLDQGLQFLIQYYNGEERAKGNILERFSAQQFPDLHSELNLSSLELGDSALYFCASSRGGGDYEQYFGPGTRLTVT.

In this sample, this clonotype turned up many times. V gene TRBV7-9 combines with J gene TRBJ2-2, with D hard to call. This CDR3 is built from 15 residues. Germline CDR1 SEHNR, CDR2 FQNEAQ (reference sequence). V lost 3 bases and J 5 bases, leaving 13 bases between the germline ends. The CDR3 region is CASSLGGKGTGELFF. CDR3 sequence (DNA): TGTGCCAGCAGCTTGGGCGGCAAAGGAACCGGGGAGCTGTTTTTT.

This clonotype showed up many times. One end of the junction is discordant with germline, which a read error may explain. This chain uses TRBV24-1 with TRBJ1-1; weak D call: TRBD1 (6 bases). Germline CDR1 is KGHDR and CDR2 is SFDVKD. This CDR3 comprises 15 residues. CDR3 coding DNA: TGTGCCACCGGTGAAGGGGGGCTACTGAACACTGAAGCTTTCTTT. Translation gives CATGEGGLLNTEAFF.

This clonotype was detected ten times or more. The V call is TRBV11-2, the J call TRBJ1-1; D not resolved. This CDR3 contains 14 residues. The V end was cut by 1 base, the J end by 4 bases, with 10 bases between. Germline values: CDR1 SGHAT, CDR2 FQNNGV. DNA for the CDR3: TGTGCCAGCAGCTTAGGCTTCCGGGGCACTGAAGCTTTCTTT. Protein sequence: CASSLGFRGTEAFF.

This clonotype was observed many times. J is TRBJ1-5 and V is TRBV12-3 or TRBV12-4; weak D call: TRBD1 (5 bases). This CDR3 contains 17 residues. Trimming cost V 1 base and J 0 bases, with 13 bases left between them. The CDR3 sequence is CASSLGTRTYSNQPQHF. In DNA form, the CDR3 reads TGTGCCAGCAGTTTAGGGACACGAACTTATAGCAATCAGCCCCAGCATTTT.

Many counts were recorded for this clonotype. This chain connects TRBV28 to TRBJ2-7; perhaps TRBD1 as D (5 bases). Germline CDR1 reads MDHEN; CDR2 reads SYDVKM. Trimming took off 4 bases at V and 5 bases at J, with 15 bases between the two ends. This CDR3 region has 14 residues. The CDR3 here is CASSSTRGINEQYF. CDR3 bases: TGTGCCAGCAGTTCAACAAGGGGTATCAACGAGCAGTACTTC.

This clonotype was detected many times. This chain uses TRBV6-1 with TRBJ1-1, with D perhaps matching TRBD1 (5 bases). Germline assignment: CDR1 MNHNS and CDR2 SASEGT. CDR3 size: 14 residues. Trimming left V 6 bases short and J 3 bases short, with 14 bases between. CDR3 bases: TGTGCCAGCAGGATAGGGGTTGAGGACACTGAAGCTTTCTTT. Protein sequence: CASRIGVEDTEAFF.

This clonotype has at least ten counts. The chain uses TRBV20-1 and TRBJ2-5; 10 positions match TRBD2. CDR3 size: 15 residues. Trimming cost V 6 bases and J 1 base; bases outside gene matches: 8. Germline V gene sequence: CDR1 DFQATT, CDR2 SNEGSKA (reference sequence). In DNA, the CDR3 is TGCAGTGCCACCCCCGGGACTAGCGCCCAAGAGACCCAGTACTTC. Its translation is CSATPGTSAQETQYF.

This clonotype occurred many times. The CDR3 here is CATSIWEQYNSPLHF. In DNA, the CDR3 is TGTGCCACCAGCATCTGGGAACAGTATAATTCACCCCTCCACTTT. This chain uses TRBV15 with TRBJ1-6; no definite D call. The V and J ends lost 4 bases and 4 bases respectively, with 11 bases between them. The CDR3 consists of 15 residues. Germline CDR1 LNHNV, CDR2 YYDKDF (reference sequence).

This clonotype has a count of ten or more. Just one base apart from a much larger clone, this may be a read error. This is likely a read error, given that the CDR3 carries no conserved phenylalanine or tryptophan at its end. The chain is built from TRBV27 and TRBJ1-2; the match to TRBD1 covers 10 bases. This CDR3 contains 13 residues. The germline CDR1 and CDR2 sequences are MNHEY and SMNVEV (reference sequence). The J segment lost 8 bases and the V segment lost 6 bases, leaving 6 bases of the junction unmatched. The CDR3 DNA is TGTGCCAGCAGGGGACAGGGGACAGAGGGCTACACCCTC. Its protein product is CASRGQGTEGYTL.

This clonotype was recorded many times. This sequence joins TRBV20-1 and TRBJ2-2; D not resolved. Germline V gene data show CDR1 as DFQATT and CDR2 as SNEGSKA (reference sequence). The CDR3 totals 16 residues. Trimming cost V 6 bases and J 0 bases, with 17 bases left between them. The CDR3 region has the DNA TGCAGTGCCCAGGATAGGAGAACCGCGAACACCGGGGAGCTGTTTTTT. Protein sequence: CSAQDRRTANTGELFF.